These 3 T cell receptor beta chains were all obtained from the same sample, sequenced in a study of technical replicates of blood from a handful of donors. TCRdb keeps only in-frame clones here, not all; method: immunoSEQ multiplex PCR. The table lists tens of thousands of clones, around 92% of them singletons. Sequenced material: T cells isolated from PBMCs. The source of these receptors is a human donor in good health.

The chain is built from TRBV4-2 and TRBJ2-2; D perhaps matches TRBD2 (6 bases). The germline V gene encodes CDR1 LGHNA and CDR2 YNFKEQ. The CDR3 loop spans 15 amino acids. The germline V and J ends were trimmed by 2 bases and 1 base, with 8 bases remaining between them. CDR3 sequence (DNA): TGTGCCAGCAGCCAACGCGGGGTGAACACCGGGGAGCTGTTTTTT. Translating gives CASSQRGVNTGELFF.

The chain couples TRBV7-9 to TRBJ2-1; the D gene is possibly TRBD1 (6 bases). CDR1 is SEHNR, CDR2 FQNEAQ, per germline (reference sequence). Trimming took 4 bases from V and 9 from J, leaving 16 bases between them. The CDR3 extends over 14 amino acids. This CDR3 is CASSSRWDNAEQFF. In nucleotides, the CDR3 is TGTGCCAGCAGCTCCCGATGGGACAATGCTGAGCAGTTCTTC.

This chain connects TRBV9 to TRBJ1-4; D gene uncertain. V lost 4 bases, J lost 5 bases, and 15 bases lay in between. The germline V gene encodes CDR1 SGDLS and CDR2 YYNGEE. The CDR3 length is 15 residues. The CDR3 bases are TGTGCCAGCAGCCCTTTTACGGGAAGCAATGAAAAACTGTTTTTT. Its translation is CASSPFTGSNEKLFF.